Given below is one T cell receptor beta chain in context. The CDR3 loop spans 15 amino acids. V dropped 4 bases and J dropped 1 base, with 11 bases sitting between them. The germline CDR1 and CDR2 sequences are SGHRS and YFSETQ. As handled by the study authors: Estimation of nucleated cell counts was performed using reference gene primer amplification. Assay used: immunoSEQ multiplex PCR; TCRdb lists only in-frame clones, some missing. V, J and clone size are those of that table, while D and trimming were read from the DNA. Of roughly 73,000 clones listed, over 75% were seen once; the top ten hold 29%. The sample belongs to a study of blood T cell repertoires in COVID-19. Overall study: Acute and convalescent COVID-19 samples came from the United States, Italy and Spain. Sources were T cells, B-cell-depleted T cells, or PBMCs; the material itself was cDNA or gDNA.

Input material: peripheral blood. The chain employs TRBV5-1 and TRBJ2-2; D remains unclear. The receptor's source is a woman aged 80 or over with active or convalescent COVID-19. The CDR3 nucleotides are TGCGCCAGCAGCGCCTGGCGGAGGAACACCGGGGAGCTGTTTTTT. It yields the protein CASSAWRRNTGELFF.